These 9 T cell receptor beta chains share one sample of origin, sequenced in a study of cytomegalovirus exposure and HLA in healthy donors. PCR amplification relied on 60 Vbeta primers (plus 13 Jbeta primers). Clones were read by immunoSEQ multiplex PCR, and TCRdb kept only the in-frame ones, dropping some. The data show 100,000 to 150,000 clones, around four fifths seen once. The specimen sequenced was PBMCs. Every receptor here comes from a woman between 40 and 50 years old in good health and CMV-seropositive.

The chain recombines TRBV13 with TRBJ2-5; no definite D call. Germline CDR1 is PRHDT and CDR2 is FYEKMQ (reference sequence). V lost 2 bases to trimming and J lost 2 bases, with 6 bases between them. The CDR3 spans 13 residues. The CDR3 coding sequence is TGTGCCAGCAGCTTATTACAGCAAGAGACCCAGTACTTC. This translates into CASSLLQQETQYF.

J is TRBJ1-2 and V is TRBV27; D is ambiguous. The V gene lost 1 base and the J gene lost 7 bases, with 13 bases spanning the gap. Germline CDR1 reads MNHEY; CDR2 reads SMNVEV (reference sequence). This CDR3 contains 14 residues. CDR3 residues: CASSLFGVGSGYTF. CDR3 bases: TGTGCCAGCAGTTTATTCGGGGTAGGGAGTGGCTACACCTTC.

Remarks on this clone: An end of the junction does not agree with germline; a read error may underlie this. Other nucleotide sequences in the sample specify the same CDR3. This rearrangement joins TRBV7-9 to TRBJ1-4; D ambiguous. The CDR3 contains 15 residues. From germline, CDR1 is SEHNR and CDR2 FQNEAQ (reference sequence). The CDR3 coding sequence is TGTGCCAGCAGCTACTATTTAGGAGCTGGTGAAAAACTGTTCTTT. Translation gives CASSYYLGAGEKLFF.

This clone appeared a single time. The chain has TRBV7-9 and TRBJ2-7; D unclear. The germline V gene encodes CDR1 SEHNR and CDR2 FQNEAQ (reference sequence). The CDR3 covers 16 residues. V lost 0 bases, J lost 0 bases, and 12 bases lay in between. The CDR3 region has the DNA TGTGCCAGCAGCTTAGCGGGCCCAGATTTCTCCTACGAGCAGTACTTC. It specifies CASSLAGPDFSYEQYF.

The chain joins TRBV30 to TRBJ2-7; 9 bases fit TRBD2. The junction had 36 bases not matched to a gene; V was cut back by 0 bases and J by 6 bases. This CDR3 comprises 24 residues. Looked up from germline, CDR1 is GTSNPN and CDR2 is SVGIG (reference sequence). The CDR3: CAWSVPELTGQGLARWTDLLEQYF. The CDR3 coding sequence is TGTGCCTGGAGTGTACCGGAACTTACTGGTCAAGGACTAGCGAGATGGACTGACCTACTCGAGCAGTACTTC.

The chain combines TRBV30 with TRBJ2-1; TRBD2 agrees at 12 bases. The CDR3 is 15 amino acids. The trim removed 4 bases at V and 7 bases at J, leaving 8 bases unmatched. The germline V gene has CDR1 GTSNPN and CDR2 SVGIG (reference sequence). The chain's CDR3 is CAWTPLAGGPNEQFF. The CDR3 DNA follows: TGTGCCTGGACTCCTCTAGCGGGAGGGCCGAATGAGCAGTTCTTC.

The chain couples TRBV6-5 to TRBJ2-1, with D possibly TRBD2 on 6 matching bases. The CDR3 is 12 residues long. V shed 5 bases and J shed 9 bases, with 11 bases lying between them. Germline V gives CDR1 MNHEY, CDR2 SVGAGI. As DNA, the CDR3 is TGTGCCAGCAGTGAATCTAGCGTTGAGCAGTTCTTC. Its translation is CASSESSVEQFF.

Only one count was recorded for this clone. The gene calls are TRBV4-2 and TRBJ2-3, with 9 bases fitting TRBD2. This CDR3 has 15 residues. V was clipped by 4 bases and J by 2 bases; unmatched bases: 4. The germline gives CDR1 LGHNA, CDR2 YNFKEQ. CDR3 region: CASSLAGANTDTQYF. The CDR3 DNA follows: TGTGCCAGCAGCCTAGCGGGAGCCAACACAGATACGCAGTATTTT.

In its sample, this clone was seen once. The chain is built from TRBV15 and TRBJ2-1; D not certain. The V gene lost 1 base and the J gene lost 5 bases, with 9 bases spanning the gap. Looked up from germline, CDR1 is LNHNV and CDR2 is YYDKDF (reference sequence). The CDR3 is made up of 14 amino acids. CDR3 loop: CATSRGAENNEQFF. CDR3 DNA: TGTGCCACCAGCAGAGGGGCTGAAAACAATGAGCAGTTCTTC.